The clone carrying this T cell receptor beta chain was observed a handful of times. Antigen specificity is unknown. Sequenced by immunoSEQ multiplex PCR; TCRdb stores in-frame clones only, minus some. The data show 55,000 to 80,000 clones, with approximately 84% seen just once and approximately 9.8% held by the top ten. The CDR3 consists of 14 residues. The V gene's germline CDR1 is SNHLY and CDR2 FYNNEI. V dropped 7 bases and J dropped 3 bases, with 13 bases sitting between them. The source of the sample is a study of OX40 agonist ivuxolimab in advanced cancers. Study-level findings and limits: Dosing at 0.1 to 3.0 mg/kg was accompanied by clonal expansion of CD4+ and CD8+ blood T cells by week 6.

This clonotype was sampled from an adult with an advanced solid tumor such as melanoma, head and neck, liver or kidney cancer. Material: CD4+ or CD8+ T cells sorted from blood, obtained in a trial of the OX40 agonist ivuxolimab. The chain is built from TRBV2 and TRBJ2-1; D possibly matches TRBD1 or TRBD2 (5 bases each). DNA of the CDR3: TGTGCCAGCAATCCCGGGGCTGACTACAATGAGCAGTTCTTC. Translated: CASNPGADYNEQFF.